Sequencing of this T cell receptor (beta chain) was carried out in a study of Ad26.COV2.S vaccination and SARS-CoV-2 variants. Treatment in this sample: about 20 received Ad26.COV2.S at low or high dose, single or two shots; several received placebo; per-sample allocation not given. Collection of samples fell on day 63 after the first vaccine or placebo injection. V was shortened by 7 bases and J by 5 bases, with 9 bases between the two germline ends. CDR1 and CDR2 (germline): MGHDK, SYGVNS. The CDR3 contains 12 residues. This table comes from immunoSEQ multiplex PCR, and its TCRdb copy is limited to in-frame clones, with some not included. The table includes over 400,000 clones, 90% detected once.

This receptor was identified in a person between 18 and 65 years old who received the Ad26.COV2.S COVID-19 vaccine or a placebo. The chain employs TRBV25-1 and TRBJ2-1; no clear D gene. Sequences were derived from peripheral blood, sampled in a trial of Ad26.COV2.S vaccine versus placebo. CDR3 amino acids: CASTTTDNEQFF. DNA for the CDR3: TGTGCCAGCACTACTACAGACAATGAGCAGTTCTTC.